What follows describes a single TCR beta chain. Its antigen remains undetermined. No per-base quality is available; no much larger clone lies one base away. The immunoSEQ Assay, a bias-controlled multiplex PCR, was used to amplify TCRbeta CDR3 regions from genomic DNA. The study's own analysis went as follows. Within the assay, amplification of reference gene primers was used to estimate how many nucleated cells each sample contained. To quantify the absolute abundance of each unique TCRbeta CDR3 rearrangement, sequence reads were collapsed and filtered. Productive Simpson clonality was computed per sample as the square root of Simpson's diversity index over productive rearrangements. In its TCRdb copy, this immuneACCESS table keeps in-frame sequences only and misses some clones. Where compared with another copy, unresolved V genes explain less than half of these, and the others have no known cause. The DNA was the basis for D and trimming; V, J and clone size are from that table. This sample comprises about 200,000 clones, about 94% of them detected only once. The ten largest account for around 0.84% of the sample.

One collaborating source in Seattle enrolled patients during active infection and followed them longitudinally through the course of disease. Collaborating institutions collected whole blood in K2EDTA tubes following their own protocols. Collaborator samples were shipped for TCRbeta analysis as frozen whole blood, isolated PBMCs, or DNA extracted from either sample type. This specimen belongs to a study of blood T cell repertoires in COVID-19 (dated by TCRdb to about 2020). Regarding the study in general: Collaborator samples came from the United States, Italy and Spain and covered acute and convalescent phases of COVID-19. Samples were obtained from the ongoing ImmuneRACE study (first 160 participants) and from 1,000 to 1,500 subjects provided by 6 global collaborators. A de-identified subject ID, COVID-19 status, age in years and sex were almost always included in the sample metadata. The material from the prospective study consisted of cDNA or gDNA derived from T cells, B-cell-depleted T cells, or PBMCs. The dataset comprised deeply sampled blood TCRbeta repertoires from subjects exposed to, actively infected with, or recovered from COVID-19. The repertoires were released in a freely available public database intended as a resource for research on the immune response to SARS-CoV-2. Where HLA class I and class II types were available, the types were taken from metadata supplied by the sample provider, not from assay-based typing.

Measured from the cysteine to the phenylalanine, the CDR3 is 16 residues long. Kept here is only the CDR3 DNA, which spans 48 bases and is read in frame from base 1. Taken from the germline V gene (reference sequence), the CDR1 and CDR2 loops are LNHDA and SQIVND. Trimming leaves V shorter by 8 bases and J shorter by 0 bases, with the junction holding 11 bases beyond the gene matches. The paper as a whole reports these results and caveats: How much clinical and demographic metadata was included differed by source and by participant, and the metadata was provided uncurated.

Sequencing was carried out using peripheral blood. This TCR came from a man in his 60s with COVID-19, enrolled during active disease. The chain joins TRBV19 to TRBJ1-2; TRBD1 fits 8 bases in the junction. The CDR3 reads CASGGQGIPPNYGYTF. The sequence in DNA is TGTGCCAGTGGTGGACAGGGCATCCCCCCTAACTATGGCTACACCTTC. Joined to the reference TRBV19 and TRBJ1-2 proteins, this CDR3 gives the full variable domain: DGGITQSPKYLFRKEGQNVTLSCEQNLNHDAMYWYRQDPGQGLRLIYYSQIVNDFQKGDIAEGYSVSREKKESFPLTVTSAQKNPTAFYLCASGGQGIPPNYGYTFGSGTRLTVV.